This is a list of T cell receptor beta chains from one sample in a study of CD8+CD57+ T cells in acquired aplastic anemia. TCRdb reprocessed the reads with MiXCR, giving one entry per CDR3 protein. The sample has fewer than 200,000 distinct CDR3 sequences, 55% to 80% seen once. Material for sequencing was sorted CD4+, CD8+, or CD8+CD57+ T cells (not recorded which) from PBMCs. These receptor sequences come from a human donor in good health. Both conserved end residues are part of each CDR3. A D gene is named only where the DNA matches it firmly. Expanded clones get a size class; other rows say once, few or many, or leave the size out.

>-|TRBJ2-1|-|TRBV12-3/TRBV12-4
TGTGCCAGCAGCTACCCCCCGGCTCGTGAGCAGTTCTTC
CASSYPPAREQFF
>-|TRBJ2-5|-|TRBV7-8
TGTGCCGGCAGCTTACTTGGGGCAGATGCGACCCAGTACTTC
CAGSLLGADATQYF
>TRBD1|TRBJ2-1|-|TRBV15
TGTGCCACCAGCAGTGGGACAGGGGGGCATAATGAGCAGTTCTTC
CATSSGTGGHNEQFF
>TRBD1|TRBJ2-6|few|TRBV5-1
TGCGCCAGCAGCTTGAGGGGGCTTAGCTCTGGGGCCAACGTCCTGACTTTC
CASSLRGLSSGANVLTF
>-|TRBJ2-7|few|TRBV12-3/TRBV12-4
TGCGCCAGCAGTCTACTAGCTCTCGACTACGAGCAGTACTTC
CASSLLALDYEQYF
>-|TRBJ2-5|-|TRBV20-1
TGCAGTGCTAGAGATCGGGTCACGTCCATAGAGACCCAGTACTTC
CSARDRVTSIETQYF
>TRBD1|TRBJ1-1|-|TRBV10-2
TGCGCCAGCAGTGAGACAGGGGGCTCGCGCGGCACTGAAGCTTTCTTT
CASSETGGSRGTEAFF
>-|TRBJ2-7|-|TRBV20-1
TGCAGTGGACAGAGGGCCTACGAGCAGTACTTC
CSGQRAYEQYF
>TRBD2|TRBJ2-3|once|TRBV7-9
TGTGCCAGCAGTCCCGTGACTAGCGGGGGGGTAGATACGCAGTATTTT
CASSPVTSGGVDTQYF
>TRBD1|TRBJ1-6|few|TRBV19
TGTGCCAGTAGCGGTTTACCGGGACAGGGGAATTCACCCCTCCACTTT
CASSGLPGQGNSPLHF
>-|TRBJ2-6|once|TRBV20-1
TGCAGTGCTTTGGTTGGGGGCGCCTCTGGGGCCAACGTCCTGACTTTC
CSALVGGASGANVLTF
>-|TRBJ2-5|-|TRBV29-1
TGCAGCGTTGTTTCGGTGCGAGGGGAGACCCAGTACTTC
CSVVSVRGETQYF
>-|TRBJ2-5|-|TRBV7-9
TGTGCCAGCAGCTTAGGAGGACAGAAGGAGACCCAGTACTTC
CASSLGGQKETQYF
>TRBD2|TRBJ2-7|-|TRBV2
TGTGCCAGCAGCCCCGGACTAGCGGGAACTAGTGAGCAGTACTTC
CASSPGLAGTSEQYF
>-|TRBJ1-2|-|TRBV7-8
TGTGCCAGCAGCTTAGAGCTAGGGGCTAGAAACTATGGCTACACCTTC
CASSLELGARNYGYTF
>TRBD1|TRBJ1-2|-|TRBV29-1
TGCAGCGTCGAAGGGGGCGGATTAGGCTACACCTTC
CSVEGGGLGYTF
>TRBD2|TRBJ2-5|-|TRBV20-1
TGCAGTGCTAGAGATACCAAGCGGGAGGGGTTCGGGGAGACCCAGTACTTC
CSARDTKREGFGETQYF
>-|TRBJ1-2|-|TRBV20-1
TGCAGTGCTAGGAAACAGTCCCATGGCTACACCTTC
CSARKQSHGYTF
>-|TRBJ2-7|-|TRBV7-2
TGTGCCAGCAGCTCCTCCCACGGCAGTATCTACGAGCAGTACTTC
CASSSSHGSIYEQYF
>-|TRBJ2-1|-|TRBV20-1
TGCAGTGCTAGAGATCCGGGAGTAGGAGATGAGCAGTTCTTC
CSARDPGVGDEQFF
>-|TRBJ2-6|-|TRBV6-5
TGTGCCAGCAGTTATGTGGGGACGGGGTCTGGGGCCAACGTCCTGACTTTC
CASSYVGTGSGANVLTF
>-|TRBJ2-5|-|TRBV19
TGTGCCAGTAAGCCCAGGACACCTGGGGACCATGAGACCCAGTACTTC
CASKPRTPGDHETQYF
>TRBD1|TRBJ1-1|-|TRBV27
TGTGCCAGCAGTTCCCTGGACAGGGGGCCCAACAGGAGCACTGAAGCTTTCTTT
CASSSLDRGPNRSTEAFF
>-|TRBJ1-5|-|TRBV5-5
TGTGCCAGCAGCTTATTCATCCCTTATAGCAATCAGCCCCAGCATTTT
CASSLFIPYSNQPQHF
>-|TRBJ2-3|-|TRBV15
TGTGCCACCAGCAGAGCGGACATTGGCACAGATACGCAGTATTTT
CATSRADIGTDTQYF
>-|TRBJ2-1|-|TRBV7-2
TGTGCCAGCAGCTCCACAAACTACCGCAATGAGCAGTTCTTC
CASSSTNYRNEQFF
>-|TRBJ1-1|many|TRBV25-1
TGTGCCAGCATTTTTTTAACTGAAGCTTTCTTT
CASIFLTEAFF
>TRBD1|TRBJ1-1|-|TRBV7-9
TGTGCCAGCACCCTAATACAGGGGTACACTGAAGCTTTCTTT
CASTLIQGYTEAFF
>-|TRBJ2-1|-|TRBV24-1
TGTGCCACCAGTGACCCTGGATACAATGAGCAGTTCTTC
CATSDPGYNEQFF
>TRBD1|TRBJ2-7|-|TRBV20-1
TGCAGTGCTGCCCCCGCTGGGACAGAGTCCTACGAGCAGTACTTC
CSAAPAGTESYEQYF
>TRBD1|TRBJ2-3|-|TRBV7-8
TGTGCCAGCAGCCAGCGAGGGACAGGGCTCACAGATACGCAGTATTTT
CASSQRGTGLTDTQYF
>TRBD1|TRBJ1-2|once|TRBV7-9
TGTGCCAGCAGCAGAAGGGACAGATTCTATGGCTACACCTTC
CASSRRDRFYGYTF
>-|TRBJ1-2|-|TRBV20-1
TGCAGTGCTAGATCGGGAGGGAATATCTATGGCTACACCTTC
CSARSGGNIYGYTF
>-|TRBJ2-2|-|TRBV19
TGTGCCAGTAGTAAAAGACAGGTACTGTTTTTT
CASSKRQVLFF
>-|TRBJ1-5|-|TRBV7-2
TGTGCCAGCAGCTTAGACAGGGCCCTTCTTCAGCCCCAGCATTTT
CASSLDRALLQPQHF
>TRBD1|TRBJ2-1|-|TRBV29-1
TGCAGCGTCGCGGGACAGGGGGCTTCCACCAATGAGCAGTTCTTC
CSVAGQGASTNEQFF
>TRBD1|TRBJ2-3|-|TRBV12-3/TRBV12-4
TGTGCCAGCAGCTCGACAGGGCGCACAGATGCGCAGTATTTT
CASSSTGRTDAQYF
>-|TRBJ1-1|-|TRBV29-1
TGCAGCGTCAGCGATGCGGGGGCTGCTGAAGCTTTCTTT
CSVSDAGAAEAFF
>TRBD1|TRBJ2-1|-|TRBV7-8
TGTGCCAGCAGCTTGATACAGGGGCGGCAGTTCTTC
CASSLIQGRQFF
>-|TRBJ1-5|-|TRBV24-1
TGTGCCACCAGTGGCCTAAGAGGTCCTAGCAATCAGCCCCAGCATTTT
CATSGLRGPSNQPQHF
>-|TRBJ1-1|many|TRBV2
TGTGCCAGCAGTGCCGGCATGAACACTGAAGCTTTCTTT
CASSAGMNTEAFF
>TRBD2|TRBJ2-7|-|TRBV27
TGTGCCAGCAGTGGACTAGCGGGAGGATACGAGCAGTACTTC
CASSGLAGGYEQYF
>-|TRBJ1-6|-|TRBV15
TGTGCCACCAGCAGAGATCCTTCAGGGAGAAGTTCACCCCTCCACTTT
CATSRDPSGRSSPLHF
>-|TRBJ1-2|-|TRBV15
TGTGCCACCAGCAGAGGAAGCCGTGGCTACACCTTC
CATSRGSRGYTF
>-|TRBJ1-3|few|TRBV15
TGTGCCACCAGGGGGGCGGGCGCTGGAAACACCATATATTTT
CATRGAGAGNTIYF
>-|TRBJ1-3|-|TRBV19
TGTGCCAGTAGCGGGATCGACCAAAACACCATATATTTT
CASSGIDQNTIYF
>-|TRBJ2-7|-|TRBV5-1
TGCGCCAGCAGCTTGATCCCACAGGGACCGTACGAGCAGTACTTC
CASSLIPQGPYEQYF
>-|TRBJ2-7|-|TRBV20-1
TGCAGTGCTAGAGTTGTAGGGGACGAGCAGTACTTC
CSARVVGDEQYF
>-|TRBJ1-1|-|TRBV7-9
TGTGCCAGCAGCGGTGGCCGGGCAGGCGAAGCTTTCTTT
CASSGGRAGEAFF
>-|TRBJ2-7|-|TRBV6-5
TGTGCCAGCACCAGTAGCGTGACGAGCTCCTACGAGCAGTACTTC
CASTSSVTSSYEQYF
>-|TRBJ2-7|many|TRBV20-1
TGCAGTGCTAGAGAGGACAGGAGGGTTTCCTACGAGCAGTACTTC
CSAREDRRVSYEQYF
>-|TRBJ1-2|-|TRBV12-3/TRBV12-4
TGTGCCGGATATACGGGACGCCATGGCTACACCTTC
CAGYTGRHGYTF
>TRBD2|TRBJ2-2|-|TRBV29-1
TGCAGCGTCACTAGCGGGAGGGACACCGGGGAGCTGTTTTTT
CSVTSGRDTGELFF